Listed below are T cell receptor beta chains from one sample, sequenced in a study of T cell repertoires in cytomegalovirus infection. TCRdb processed the reads anew with MiXCR; each CDR3 protein has one entry. Here the sample spans 150,000 or so distinct CDR3 sequences, about 6% being singletons. Material: PBMCs. Receptor source: a human donor in good health (CMV status not recorded). Some clones in this sample may be carry-over from other donors' samples. Each CDR3 is given with its conserved first and last residue. The D gene is left open where the match is weak. Expanded clones get a size class; other rows say once, few or many, or leave the size out.

>14|TRBD2|TRBV7-2|many|TRBJ2-7
TGTGCCAGCAGCTCCGGGACTAGCGACTACGAGCAGTACTTC
CASSSGTSDYEQYF
>15|TRBD1|TRBV20-1|few|TRBJ2-3
TGCAGTGCTTCGGACAGGGGGAAGACCACAGATACGCAGTATTTT
CSASDRGKTTDTQYF
>11|.|TRBV6-5|few|TRBJ2-3
TGTGCCAGCAGTTTCTCAGATACGCAGTATTTT
CASSFSDTQYF
>12|.|TRBV6-6|many|TRBJ2-7
TGTGCCAGCAGTTACTCCAGCTACGAGCAGTACTTC
CASSYSSYEQYF
>16|TRBD1|TRBV6-1|many|TRBJ2-4
TGTGCCAGCAGAGCCTGGACAGGGGAAGAGAAAAACATTCAGTACTTC
CASRAWTGEEKNIQYF
>16|TRBD2|TRBV30|many|TRBJ2-7
TGTGCCTGGAGTGGGTCACTAGCGGGGGGAGGACGGGAGCAGTACTTC
CAWSGSLAGGGREQYF
>14|.|TRBV7-6|.|TRBJ2-7
TGTGCCAGCAGCTTAGAGCACAGCTCCTACGAGCAGTACTTC
CASSLEHSSYEQYF
>16|TRBD2|TRBV7-3|many|TRBJ2-1
TGTGCCAGCAGCTTGACTAGCCGTGGCCCCTACAATGAGCAGTTCTTC
CASSLTSRGPYNEQFF
>16|TRBD1|TRBV3-1|many|TRBJ2-7
TGTGCCAGCAGCCCAACCGGGACAGCTATCTCCTACGAGCAGTACTTC
CASSPTGTAISYEQYF
>16|.|TRBV5-5|few|TRBJ2-2
TGTGCCAGCAGCTCCTTATCCCAACACAGCACCGGGGAGCTGTTTTTT
CASSSLSQHSTGELFF
>13|.|TRBV7-2|many|TRBJ1-1
TGTGCCAGCAGCTTAGCGGACAGACCTGAAGCTTTCTTT
CASSLADRPEAFF
>16|TRBD2|TRBV5-1|few|TRBJ2-5
TGCGCCAGCAGCTTCCTAGCGGGGGCCAACCAAGAGACCCAGTACTTC
CASSFLAGANQETQYF
>13|.|TRBV6-4|few|TRBJ2-1
TGTGCCAGACGGGCAGGGCCGTACAATGAGCAGTTCTTC
CARRAGPYNEQFF
>17|.|TRBV7-2|many|TRBJ2-7
TGTGCCAGCAGCTTAGTTTCTGGGGCCCGTATCTCCTACGAGCAGTACTTC
CASSLVSGARISYEQYF
>12|.|TRBV29-1|many|TRBJ1-2
TGCAGCGTCCCCAAGGGGCCGGGGGGCTACACCTTC
CSVPKGPGGYTF
>15|.|TRBV7-2|.|TRBJ1-2
TGTGCCAGCAGCCCAGGAGCAGAACTGAACTATGGCTACACCTTC
CASSPGAELNYGYTF
>16|.|TRBV2|.|TRBJ1-6
TGTGCCAGCAAGAGGATCGAGGCCGGCAATAATTCACCCCTCCACTTT
CASKRIEAGNNSPLHF
>11|TRBD1|TRBV29-1|few|TRBJ1-1
TGCAGCGGTACAGGGGAGGTTGAAGCTTTCTTT
CSGTGEVEAFF
>13|TRBD2|TRBV4-1|.|TRBJ2-1
TGTGCCAGCAGCCAGGGACTAGCCGCTGAGCAGTTCTTC
CASSQGLAAEQFF
>13|.|TRBV29-1|many|TRBJ2-2
TGCAGCGTTGCATCCGGGGTCGGCGGGGAGCTGTTTTTT
CSVASGVGGELFF